What follows are 26 T cell receptor beta chains derived from one specimen sequenced in a study of Ad26.COV2.S vaccination and SARS-CoV-2 variants. Specified treatment: roughly 20 received Ad26.COV2.S at low or high dose, single or two shots; roughly five received placebo; per-sample allocation not given. Sampling was performed 63 days after the first vaccine or placebo injection. Assay used: immunoSEQ multiplex PCR; TCRdb lists only in-frame clones, some missing. This table has 300,000 to 400,000 clones, approximately 90% appearing once. The sequences come from peripheral blood, collected in a trial of Ad26.COV2.S vaccine versus placebo. The receptors originated from a person between 18 and 65 years old who received the Ad26.COV2.S COVID-19 vaccine or a placebo.

The chain links TRBV28 to TRBJ1-2; TRBD1 might be the D (5 bases). V dropped 2 bases and J dropped 4 bases, with 11 bases sitting between them. CDR3 length: 14 residues. The V gene's germline CDR1 is MDHEN and CDR2 SYDVKM. The CDR3 coding sequence is TGTGCCAGCAGTTTAAGAGGGGTTGGCTATGGCTACACCTTC. Translated: CASSLRGVGYGYTF.

This chain connects TRBV7-8 to TRBJ1-1; no reliable D call. The ends were cut back, 3 bases at V and 1 base at J, with 9 bases in the middle. Germline V gene sequence: CDR1 SGHVS, CDR2 FQNEAQ. This CDR3 is built from 14 residues. The CDR3 DNA reads as TGTGCCAGCAGCTTTGGCGACTCGAACACTGAAGCTTTCTTT. This translates into CASSFGDSNTEAFF.

This sequence joins TRBV5-1 and TRBJ2-1; D assignment may be TRBD1 or TRBD2 (6 bases each). CDR3 length: 13 residues. Germline V gene sequence: CDR1 SGHRS, CDR2 YFSETQ. The V gene lost 3 bases and the J gene lost 9 bases, with 13 bases spanning the gap. The CDR3 protein is CASSSGGLAEQFF. CDR3 DNA: TGCGCCAGCAGCTCCGGGGGCTTGGCTGAGCAGTTCTTC.

This CDR3 reads CASRTSGTYEQYF. CDR3 DNA: TGTGCCAGCAGAACTAGCGGGACGTACGAGCAGTACTTC. The chain links TRBV6-5 to TRBJ2-7, with 10 bases matching TRBD2. This CDR3 has 13 residues. Per germline, CDR1 MNHEY and CDR2 SVGAGI. J was trimmed by 4 bases and V by 6 bases; bases with no gene match: 3.

CDR3 in amino acids: CASSSSGDRVGHF. The CDR3 bases are TGTGCCAGCAGCTCGTCCGGGGACAGGGTTGGTCACTTT. The J gene is TRBJ1-6, the V gene TRBV7-8; 9 bases agree with TRBD1. Per the germline V gene, CDR1 is SGHVS and CDR2 is FQNEAQ. J was trimmed by 19 bases and V by 4 bases; bases with no gene match: 11. The CDR3 loop spans 13 amino acids. The full variable domain, completed using reference TRBV7-8 and TRBJ1-6, is GAGVSQSPRYKVAKRGQDVALRCDPISGHVSLFWYQQALGQGPEFLTYFQNEAQLDKSGLPSDRFFAERPEGSVSTLKIQRTQQEDSAVYLCASSSSGDRVGHFGNGTRLTVT.

The chain combines TRBV27 with TRBJ1-2; D remains unclear. V gave up 6 bases and J gave up 4 bases, with 21 bases separating them. The CDR3 totals 16 residues. Germline V gives CDR1 MNHEY, CDR2 SMNVEV (reference sequence). The CDR3 DNA is TGTGCCAGCAGCCGAGAAGGGCCAGTTAACCTCTATGGCTACACCTTC. Protein product: CASSREGPVNLYGYTF.

The chain couples TRBV9 to TRBJ2-7; 7 bases agree with TRBD1. With V trimmed by 3 bases and J by 5 bases, 11 bases remained unmatched. The CDR3 has 15 amino acids. Germline assignment: CDR1 SGDLS and CDR2 YYNGEE. CDR3 bases: TGTGCCAGCAGCGCGCATGACAGGGATAGTGACGAGCAGTACTTC. As protein: CASSAHDRDSDEQYF.

The rearrangement links TRBV7-9 to TRBJ2-2, with TRBD1 matching over 7 bases. The germline V gene has CDR1 SEHNR and CDR2 FQNEAQ (reference sequence). The ends lost 10 bases at V and 0 bases at J; junction bases unmatched: 5. The CDR3 spans 14 residues. The CDR3 reads CAIQQGSNTGELFF. The CDR3 DNA sequence: TGTGCCATCCAACAGGGGTCGAACACCGGGGAGCTGTTTTTT. Drawing the rest from reference TRBV7-9 and TRBJ2-2, the complete variable domain is DTGVSQNPRHKITKRGQNVTFRCDPISEHNRLYWYRQTLGQGPEFLTYFQNEAQLEKSRLLSDRFSAERPKGSFSTLEIQRTEQGDSAMYLCAIQQGSNTGELFFGEGSRLTVL.

This rearrangement joins TRBV5-8 to TRBJ2-7; 7 nucleotides align to TRBD1. The CDR3 spans 13 residues. V dropped 0 bases and J dropped 5; count of bases not matched to a gene: 2. Germline CDR1 reads SGHTS; CDR2 reads YDEGEE. The CDR3: CASSLGQGNEQYF. CDR3 bases: TGTGCCAGCAGCTTGGGACAGGGTAACGAGCAGTACTTC.

On this clone itself: The junction differs from germline at one of its ends, possibly a read error. The gene calls are TRBV29-1 and TRBJ2-5; 8 bases match TRBD2. Germline-derived CDR1 and CDR2 are SQVTM and ANQGSEA. This CDR3 comprises 13 residues. Here the CDR3 reads CSAEAGAGETQYF. CDR3 nucleotides: TGCAGCGCTGAAGCGGGAGCTGGGGAGACCCAGTACTTC.

This clone appeared a few times. This rearrangement joins TRBV19 to TRBJ1-5, with D tentatively TRBD1 (5 bases). V dropped 2 bases and J dropped 5 bases, with 13 bases sitting between them. The CDR3 spans 15 residues. Per the germline V gene, CDR1 is LNHDA and CDR2 is SQIVND (reference sequence). The CDR3 sequence: CASSIQGSGDQPQHF. CDR3 sequence (DNA): TGTGCCAGTAGTATACAGGGCTCCGGCGATCAGCCCCAGCATTTT.

The chain joins TRBV6-5 to TRBJ2-5; 7 bases agree with TRBD2. Trimming removed 4 bases from V and 3 bases from J; junction bases left unmatched: 2. The CDR3 runs to 13 residues. CDR1 is MNHEY, CDR2 SVGAGI, per germline. The CDR3 region is CASSFAGEETQYF. The CDR3 DNA follows: TGTGCCAGCAGTTTTGCGGGGGAAGAGACCCAGTACTTC.

This chain joins TRBV18 and TRBJ1-4; D is perhaps TRBD1 (6 bases). The germline gives CDR1 KGHSH, CDR2 LQKENI. The CDR3 extends over 17 amino acids. V lost 3 bases and J 1 base, leaving 15 bases between the germline ends. The CDR3 coding sequence is TGTGCCAGCTCACCGACCCCCAAGGGGGAAACTAATGAAAAACTGTTTTTT. Its translation: CASSPTPKGETNEKLFF.

V is TRBV4-2 and J is TRBJ1-6; a weak D match, TRBD1 (5 bases). Germline V gene sequence: CDR1 LGHNA, CDR2 YNFKEQ. V was cut by 4 bases and J by 7 bases, with 11 bases left in between. The CDR3 length is 14 residues. The CDR3 nucleotides read TGTGCCAGCAGCCTTGGGACGGGGAATTCACCCCTCCACTTT. Translating it yields CASSLGTGNSPLHF.

V usage is TRBV6-5 and J usage is TRBJ2-3; 7 bases fit TRBD1. The CDR3 consists of 14 residues. V lost 6 bases, J lost 0 bases, and 3 bases stayed unmatched. The germline V gene encodes CDR1 MNHEY and CDR2 SVGAGI. DNA for the CDR3: TGTGCCAGCAGGGGACAGTCTAGCACAGATACGCAGTATTTT. Its translation is CASRGQSSTDTQYF.

V usage is TRBV2 and J usage is TRBJ2-1; 10 bases line up with TRBD2. J was trimmed by 2 bases and V by 6 bases; bases with no gene match: 4. Germline values: CDR1 SNHLY, CDR2 FYNNEI. The CDR3 consists of 15 residues. CDR3 DNA: TGTGCCAGCAGGGATGGACTAGCGGCCTACAATGAGCAGTTCTTC. It translates to CASRDGLAAYNEQFF.

The V and J genes are TRBV7-8 and TRBJ2-7; D might be TRBD1 (6 bases). Trimming took 5 bases from V and 5 from J, leaving 25 bases between them. The CDR3 contains 17 residues. Germline V gives CDR1 SGHVS, CDR2 FQNEAQ. The CDR3 DNA reads TGTGCCAGCAGCGGCCCGATAGAACAGGGTTTCTCGAACGAGCAGTACTTC. Residues: CASSGPIEQGFSNEQYF.

In nucleotides, the CDR3 is TGTGCCAGCAATAGAGGGACAGAGAACACCGGGGAGCTGTTTTTT. It yields the protein CASNRGTENTGELFF. J is TRBJ2-2 and V is TRBV3-1 (or the pseudogene TRBV3-2), with 7 bases identical to TRBD1. The CDR3 spans 15 residues. V gave up 7 bases and J gave up 1 base; unmatched junction bases: 6. Looked up from germline, CDR1 is LGHDT and CDR2 is YNNKEL (reference sequence).

This CDR3 is CASSPAGTSPTDTQYF. The CDR3 DNA reads TGTGCCAGCAGTCCAGCTGGGACATCACCCACAGATACGCAGTATTTT. This rearrangement joins TRBV7-2 to TRBJ2-3; possibly TRBD1 for D (6 bases). This CDR3 is built from 16 residues. Trimming took off 6 bases at V and 2 bases at J, with 18 bases between the two ends. CDR1 is SGHTA and CDR2 is FQGNSA in the germline V gene. The full variable domain, rest sourced from reference TRBV7-2 and TRBJ2-3, is GAGVSQSPSNKVTEKGKDVELRCDPISGHTALYWYRQSLGQGLEFLIYFQGNSAPDKSGLPSDRFSAERTGGSVSTLTIQRTQQEDSAVYLCASSPAGTSPTDTQYFGPGTRLTVL.

The chain joins TRBV18 to TRBJ2-2; no clear D. CDR3 length: 14 residues. With 5 bases removed from V and 0 bases from J, the gap between germline ends came to 7 bases. Germline CDR1 KGHSH, CDR2 LQKENI. This chain's CDR3 is CASSGQPNTGELFF. CDR3 DNA: TGTGCCAGCTCAGGGCAGCCGAACACCGGGGAGCTGTTTTTT. Together with reference TRBV18 and TRBJ2-2, the CDR3 gives the full variable domain: NAGVMQNPRHLVRRRGQEARLRCSPMKGHSHVYWYRQLPEEGLKFMVYLQKENIIDESGMPKERFSAEFPKEGPSILRIQQVVRGDSAAYFCASSGQPNTGELFFGEGSRLTVL.

The chain carries TRBV9 and TRBJ2-3; 9 bases fit TRBD1. This CDR3 is 14 amino acids long. Losses at the gene ends were 4 bases for V and 4 bases for J; bases not matched to a gene: 4. From germline, CDR1 is SGDLS and CDR2 YYNGEE. The CDR3 bases are TGTGCCAGCAGCAACACAGGGGGCGCAGATACGCAGTATTTT. Translating it yields CASSNTGGADTQYF.

The CDR3 region has the DNA TGTGCCAGCTCACAAGGAGAGAATCAGCCCCAGCATTTT. It codes for CASSQGENQPQHF. The chain combines TRBV18 with TRBJ1-5; the D is unclear. The germline CDR1 and CDR2 sequences are KGHSH and LQKENI. The ends were cut back, 4 bases at V and 4 bases at J, with 8 bases in the middle. The length of the CDR3 is 13 residues.

The rearrangement links TRBV19 to TRBJ1-5; 7 bases match TRBD1. J was trimmed by 4 bases and V by 9 bases; bases with no gene match: 3. The length of the CDR3 is 12 residues. The germline V gene has CDR1 LNHDA and CDR2 SQIVND (reference sequence). The CDR3 bases are TGTGCCAGCAACAGGGGAAATCAGCCCCAGCATTTT. Its translation: CASNRGNQPQHF.

This clone has just a few counts. The chain combines TRBV10-3 with TRBJ1-2; tentative D call: TRBD1 (6 bases). The V end was cut by 7 bases, the J end by 6 bases, with 18 bases between. Germline CDR1 ENHRY, CDR2 SYGVKD. CDR3 length: 14 amino acids. CDR3 in DNA: TGTGCCATCAATAGGGACATCGGCCCCCATGGCTACACCTTC. Translating gives CAINRDIGPHGYTF.

This chain connects TRBV27 to TRBJ1-2; 7 positions match TRBD1. V shed 3 bases, J shed 0 bases, and the junction held 7 bases outside the gene matches. Germline V gene sequence: CDR1 MNHEY, CDR2 SMNVEV (reference sequence). This CDR3 has 16 amino acids. Here the CDR3 DNA reads TGTGCCAGCAGTTTCCTCGGACAGGTCTCTAACTATGGCTACACCTTC. This encodes CASSFLGQVSNYGYTF.

The chain carries TRBV7-2 and TRBJ1-2; TRBD1 is a possible D gene (5 bases). The CDR3 extends over 14 amino acids. The germline V and J ends were trimmed by 1 base and 8 bases, with 14 bases remaining between them. CDR1 and CDR2 (germline): SGHTA, FQGNSA. The CDR3 loop reads CASSLVVRGAGYTF. DNA for the CDR3: TGTGCCAGCAGCTTAGTTGTACGGGGCGCCGGCTACACCTTC. The variable domain in full, completed from reference TRBV7-2 and TRBJ1-2, reads GAGVSQSPSNKVTEKGKDVELRCDPISGHTALYWYRQSLGQGLEFLIYFQGNSAPDKSGLPSDRFSAERTGGSVSTLTIQRTQQEDSAVYLCASSLVVRGAGYTFGSGTRLTVV.